This TCR beta chain was found in a study of spatial heterogeneity in lung cancer. Germline V gives CDR1 SGHVS, CDR2 FNYEAQ. V lost 1 base to trimming and J lost 1 base; unmatched junction nucleotides: 13. The CDR3 consists of 18 residues. This sample's time point: blood at routine non-recurrence follow-up after resection. Sequencing was performed on whole RNA extracted from tumor and nontumor lung tissue, or from frozen PBMC, and the material was left unsorted. TCRdb analysed the 5' RACE reads with MiXCR anew, one entry per CDR3 protein. The sample has 35,000 to 45,000 distinct CDR3 sequences, more than 20% seen once.

This chain connects TRBV7-6 to TRBJ2-7; 7 bases align to TRBD1. This receptor was identified in a female donor with early-stage non-small cell lung cancer. Here the sequenced sample was PBMCs, taken at follow-up. The CDR3 nucleotides are TGTGCCAGCAGCTTAGAAGAAGGGGGCATGTCTGCATCCTACGAGCAGTACTTC. Its translation is CASSLEEGGMSASYEQYF.